Listed below are T cell receptor beta chains from one sample, sequenced in a study of blood T cell repertoires in COVID-19. The data were produced by immunoSEQ multiplex PCR, yet TCRdb's version contains in-frame clones alone and is incomplete. The table records roughly 300,000 clones, around 85% of them present only once. The sequenced sample was peripheral blood. The receptors originated from a human donor in a cohort sampled during active COVID-19. Both conserved end residues are part of each CDR3. D genes are given only for firm matches. Size tells how often a clone was seen (once, few, many) or the class of an expanded clone, and some rows leave it out.

j_call,v_call,d_call,clone_size,cdr3_nt,cdr3_aa
TRBJ2-3,TRBV6-5,NA,NA,TGTGCCAGCAGTTACTCGAATAGAGGGTCCACAGATACGCAGTATTTT,CASSYSNRGSTDTQYF
TRBJ2-2,TRBV6-5,TRBD2,NA,TGTGCCAGCAGTTACGATAGCGGGGTCCAATCCGGGGAGCTGTTTTTT,CASSYDSGVQSGELFF
TRBJ1-1,TRBV10-3,NA,NA,TGTGCCATCAGCACACAGGGAGTTGACACTGAAGCTTTCTTT,CAISTQGVDTEAFF
TRBJ2-4,TRBV27,NA,NA,TGTGCCAGCAGTAACCAGGGAGCCAAAAACATTCAGTACTTC,CASSNQGAKNIQYF
TRBJ2-2,TRBV11-2,NA,NA,TGTGCCAGCAGCTTAGATTTGGGGCAACACGGGGAGCTGTTTTTT,CASSLDLGQHGELFF
TRBJ2-3,TRBV29-1,NA,once,TGCAGCGTCCCCAGGGGGGCGAACGCAGATACGCAGTATTTT,CSVPRGANADTQYF
TRBJ1-5,TRBV19,TRBD1,few,TGTGCCAGTAGTTCTGACAGGGGCAATCAGCCCCAGCATTTT,CASSSDRGNQPQHF
TRBJ1-3,TRBV25-1,NA,NA,TGTGCCAGCAGTGAAGCAGGATCGGCAAACACCATATATTTT,CASSEAGSANTIYF
TRBJ1-5,TRBV7-9,TRBD1,NA,TGTGCCAGCAGCTTAGCGCACGAGGGGGCTCAGGATAGTAAGCCCCAGCATTTT,CASSLAHEGAQDSKPQHF
TRBJ1-2,TRBV18,TRBD1,many,TGTGCCAGCTCAGGACAGGGCGGGATAGGCTACACCTTC,CASSGQGGIGYTF
TRBJ2-2,TRBV14,NA,NA,TGTGCCAGCAGCCAATACCGACAGACCGGGGAGCTGTTTTTT,CASSQYRQTGELFF
TRBJ2-3,TRBV10-1,NA,NA,TGCGCCAGCAGTGAACTTAGCACAGATACGCAGTATTTT,CASSELSTDTQYF
TRBJ2-1,TRBV6-5,NA,NA,TGTGCCAGCAGTTTAGACAATGAGCAGTTCTTC,CASSLDNEQFF
TRBJ1-5,TRBV7-2,NA,NA,TGTGCCAGCAGCTTACAGGGCAATCAGCCCCAGCATTTT,CASSLQGNQPQHF
TRBJ1-1,TRBV14,NA,few,TGTGCCAGCAGTGCGATAAACACTGAAGCTTTCTTT,CASSAINTEAFF
TRBJ1-3,TRBV7-9,NA,few,TGTGCCAGCAGCCTAACCCAGGGATATTCAAACACCATATATTTT,CASSLTQGYSNTIYF
TRBJ2-1,TRBV4-2,TRBD2,NA,TGTGCCAGCAGCCAAGAAGGGACTAGTTTATTCAATGAGCAGTTCTTC,CASSQEGTSLFNEQFF
TRBJ2-3,TRBV5-4,NA,few,TGTGCCAGCGCTCGGGGACGGGGGGCAATGGATACGCAGTATTTT,CASARGRGAMDTQYF
TRBJ1-1,TRBV3-1/TRBV3-2,TRBD1,NA,TGTGCCAGCAGCCCCGGGACAGGCGGAGCTGAAGCTTTCTTT,CASSPGTGGAEAFF
TRBJ1-1,TRBV3-1/TRBV3-2,TRBD1,NA,TGTGCCAGCAGCCACCATGGACAGGGGCCTGAAGCTTTCTTT,CASSHHGQGPEAFF
TRBJ1-1,TRBV19,TRBD1,once,TGTGCCAGTAGTATAGGACAGGGTCGGACAACTGAAGCTTTCTTT,CASSIGQGRTTEAFF
TRBJ2-5,TRBV6-1,NA,many,TGTGCCAGCAGTGAAGTACCTTTGGGGGGGGGCCCTCGGGAGACCCAGTACTTC,CASSEVPLGGGPRETQYF
TRBJ2-7,TRBV24-1,NA,NA,TGTGCCACCAGTACAGGTGAAACGCCGCAGTTCCTATTC,CATSTGETPQFLF
TRBJ2-1,TRBV13,TRBD2,NA,TGTGCCAGCAGCTTCCCCGGACTAGACAATGAGCAGTTCTTC,CASSFPGLDNEQFF
TRBJ2-4,TRBV6-5,TRBD1,NA,TGTGCCAGCACCCGTGAGGGGACAGGGGGAAGCATTCAGTACTTC,CASTREGTGGSIQYF
TRBJ1-5,TRBV24-1,NA,NA,TGTGCCACCAGCTCTGACAGGATCAATCAGCCCCAGCATTTT,CATSSDRINQPQHF
TRBJ2-7,TRBV6-5,NA,NA,TGTGCCAGCAGTTTTACGTCCACGGCCTACGAGCAGTACTTC,CASSFTSTAYEQYF
TRBJ2-7,TRBV5-4,NA,NA,TGTGCCAGCAGCTTGGGAGACAGACATCTCGAGCAGTACTTC,CASSLGDRHLEQYF
TRBJ2-1,TRBV18,TRBD1,NA,TGTGCCAGCTCACCACAACAGGGGTTCTCGTACAATGAGCAGTTCTTC,CASSPQQGFSYNEQFF
TRBJ1-1,TRBV5-1,NA,NA,TGCGCCAGCAGCTTGGCCTCTATTTTGGGCGCTGAAGCTTTCTTT,CASSLASILGAEAFF
TRBJ1-1,TRBV5-8,TRBD1,NA,TGTGCCAGCAGCTTGGACCCCGGGACAGAAAGACAAGCTTTCTTT,CASSLDPGTERQAFF
TRBJ1-4,TRBV5-1,TRBD1,NA,TGCGCCAGCAGCAGTGGGACAGGGGGCGGAAAAAATGAAAAACTGTTTTTT,CASSSGTGGGKNEKLFF
TRBJ1-6,TRBV30,TRBD1,NA,TGTGCCTGGAGAAGGGGACAGACAGGTTCACCCCTCCACTTT,CAWRRGQTGSPLHF